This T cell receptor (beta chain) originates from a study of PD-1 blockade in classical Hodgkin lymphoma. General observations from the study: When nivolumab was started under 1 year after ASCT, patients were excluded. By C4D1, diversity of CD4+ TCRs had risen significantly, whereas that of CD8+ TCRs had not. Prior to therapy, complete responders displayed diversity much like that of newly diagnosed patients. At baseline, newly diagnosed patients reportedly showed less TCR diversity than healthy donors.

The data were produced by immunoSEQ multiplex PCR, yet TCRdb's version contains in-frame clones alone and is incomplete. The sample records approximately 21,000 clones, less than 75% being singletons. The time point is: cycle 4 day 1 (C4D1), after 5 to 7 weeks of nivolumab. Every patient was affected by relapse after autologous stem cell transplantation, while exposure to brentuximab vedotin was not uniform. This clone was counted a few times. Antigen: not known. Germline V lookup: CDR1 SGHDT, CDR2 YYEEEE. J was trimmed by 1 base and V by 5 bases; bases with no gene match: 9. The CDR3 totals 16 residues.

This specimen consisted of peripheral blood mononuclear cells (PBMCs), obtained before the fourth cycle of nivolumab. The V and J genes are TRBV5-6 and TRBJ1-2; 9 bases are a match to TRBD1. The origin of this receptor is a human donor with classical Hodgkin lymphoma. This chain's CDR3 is CASRMITGGFNYGYTF. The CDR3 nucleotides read TGTGCCAGCAGAATGATCACAGGGGGCTTTAACTATGGCTACACCTTC. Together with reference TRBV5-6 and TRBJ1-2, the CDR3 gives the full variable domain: DAGVTQSPTHLIKTRGQQVTLRCSPKSGHDTVSWYQQALGQGPQFIFQYYEEEERQRGNFPDRFSGHQFPNYSSELNVNALLLGDSALYLCASRMITGGFNYGYTFGSGTRLTVV.